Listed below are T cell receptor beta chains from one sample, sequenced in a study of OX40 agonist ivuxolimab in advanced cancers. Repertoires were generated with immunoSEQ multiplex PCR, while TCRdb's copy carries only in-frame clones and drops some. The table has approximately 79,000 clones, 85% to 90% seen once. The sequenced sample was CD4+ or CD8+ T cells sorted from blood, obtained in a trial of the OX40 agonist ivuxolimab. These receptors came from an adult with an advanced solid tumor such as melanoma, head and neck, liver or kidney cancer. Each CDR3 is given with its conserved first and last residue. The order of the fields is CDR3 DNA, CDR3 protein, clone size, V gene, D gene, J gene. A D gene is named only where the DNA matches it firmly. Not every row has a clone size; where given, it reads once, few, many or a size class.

cdr3_nt: TGTGCCAGCAGCCTTAGCGGGGGGGCCGTGAAGACCCAGTACTTC; cdr3_aa: CASSLSGGAVKTQYF; clone_size: .; v_call: TRBV7-2; d_call: TRBD2; j_call: TRBJ2-5
cdr3_nt: TGTGCCAGCAGTGAAGGGTCGAACACTGAAGCTTTCTTT; cdr3_aa: CASSEGSNTEAFF; clone_size: .; v_call: TRBV25-1; d_call: .; j_call: TRBJ1-1
cdr3_nt: TGTGCCAGCAGTGCCACGACTCAAGGACTGAGCTCCTATAATTCACCCCTCCACTTT; cdr3_aa: CASSATTQGLSSYNSPLHF; clone_size: .; v_call: TRBV6-1; d_call: .; j_call: TRBJ1-6
cdr3_nt: TGTGCCAGCAGTTTTAAGCCGGGACAGGGGTTGAGTGGCTACACCTTC; cdr3_aa: CASSFKPGQGLSGYTF; clone_size: .; v_call: TRBV6-5; d_call: TRBD1; j_call: TRBJ1-2
cdr3_nt: TGTGCCATCAAGGGGGGGCACACTGAAGCTTTCTTT; cdr3_aa: CAIKGGHTEAFF; clone_size: .; v_call: TRBV10-3; d_call: .; j_call: TRBJ1-1
cdr3_nt: TGTGCCAGCAGCTTAGTCCGTAATGTGAAGGCTAACTATGGCTACACCTTC; cdr3_aa: CASSLVRNVKANYGYTF; clone_size: .; v_call: TRBV7-2; d_call: .; j_call: TRBJ1-2
cdr3_nt: TGTGCCAGCAGCGTGGCGTCAGGGTTCGAAAAACTGTTTTTT; cdr3_aa: CASSVASGFEKLFF; clone_size: .; v_call: TRBV13; d_call: .; j_call: TRBJ1-4
cdr3_nt: TGTGCCAGCAGCGACCGGACAGGGGCCACAGATACGCAGTATTTT; cdr3_aa: CASSDRTGATDTQYF; clone_size: .; v_call: TRBV5-4; d_call: TRBD1; j_call: TRBJ2-3
cdr3_nt: TGTGCCAGCAGCCAGGGGGACGTGCTTGAATTT; cdr3_aa: CASSQGDVLEF; clone_size: once; v_call: TRBV4-2; d_call: .; j_call: TRBJ2-3
cdr3_nt: TGTGCCAGCAGCCGGACTAACACAGATACGCAGTATTTT; cdr3_aa: CASSRTNTDTQYF; clone_size: .; v_call: TRBV7-6; d_call: .; j_call: TRBJ2-3
cdr3_nt: TGTGCCTGGAGTGTACGGGGGGGAGCTAATGAAAAACTGTTTTTT; cdr3_aa: CAWSVRGGANEKLFF; clone_size: .; v_call: TRBV30; d_call: .; j_call: TRBJ1-4
cdr3_nt: TGTGCCAGCAGGACCGTCTCAGGGAGCAACTACGAGCAGTACTTC; cdr3_aa: CASRTVSGSNYEQYF; clone_size: .; v_call: TRBV27; d_call: .; j_call: TRBJ2-7
cdr3_nt: TGTGCCAGCAGTCTAACTCCTGATCCAGATCAGCCCCAGCATTTT; cdr3_aa: CASSLTPDPDQPQHF; clone_size: few; v_call: TRBV28; d_call: .; j_call: TRBJ1-5
cdr3_nt: TGTGCCACCAGCAGGAGGGCAAGCACAGATACGCAGTATTTT; cdr3_aa: CATSRRASTDTQYF; clone_size: .; v_call: TRBV15; d_call: .; j_call: TRBJ2-3
cdr3_nt: TGTGCCAGCAGCGTCGGGTCTTTGAACACCGGGGAGCTGTTTTTT; cdr3_aa: CASSVGSLNTGELFF; clone_size: few; v_call: TRBV9; d_call: .; j_call: TRBJ2-2
cdr3_nt: TGTGCCAGCAGCCGTGGACAGGTACGCACAGATACGCAGTATTTT; cdr3_aa: CASSRGQVRTDTQYF; clone_size: .; v_call: TRBV7-9; d_call: TRBD1; j_call: TRBJ2-3
cdr3_nt: TGTGCCAGCAGCCACACGCGACAGGGGCCGTCATACTATGGCTACACCTTC; cdr3_aa: CASSHTRQGPSYYGYTF; clone_size: few; v_call: TRBV7-9; d_call: TRBD1; j_call: TRBJ1-2
cdr3_nt: TGTGCCAGCCTGGGCACCGGGGAGCTGTTTTTT; cdr3_aa: CASLGTGELFF; clone_size: .; v_call: TRBV6-1; d_call: .; j_call: TRBJ2-2
cdr3_nt: TGTGCCAGCAGCTTATCAGGGTCTGGAAACACCATATATTTT; cdr3_aa: CASSLSGSGNTIYF; clone_size: .; v_call: TRBV7-8; d_call: .; j_call: TRBJ1-3
cdr3_nt: TGCGCCAGCAGTGAGTACCCGGACAGGGAACCTGGGGCCAACGTCCTGACTTTC; cdr3_aa: CASSEYPDREPGANVLTF; clone_size: .; v_call: TRBV10-1; d_call: TRBD1; j_call: TRBJ2-6
cdr3_nt: TGTGCCAGCAGCTTTTCCTCCAAAGAGACCCAGTACTTC; cdr3_aa: CASSFSSKETQYF; clone_size: .; v_call: TRBV5-4; d_call: .; j_call: TRBJ2-5
cdr3_nt: TGTGCCAGCAGGCCTAGTCTGACAGGGGTAGCCAAAAACATTCAGTACTTC; cdr3_aa: CASRPSLTGVAKNIQYF; clone_size: .; v_call: TRBV2; d_call: TRBD1; j_call: TRBJ2-4
cdr3_nt: TGTGCCAGCAGTTTCTCCCCAGCCTACTATGGCTACACCTTC; cdr3_aa: CASSFSPAYYGYTF; clone_size: .; v_call: TRBV27; d_call: .; j_call: TRBJ1-2
cdr3_nt: TGTGCCAGCAGCTTAGCGAGTGGACAAATCCTTGCCTACGAGCAGTACTTC; cdr3_aa: CASSLASGQILAYEQYF; clone_size: .; v_call: TRBV7-2; d_call: .; j_call: TRBJ2-7
cdr3_nt: TGTGCCATCTCCCCCCAACGGGACACTGAAGCTTTCTTT; cdr3_aa: CAISPQRDTEAFF; clone_size: once; v_call: TRBV10-3; d_call: .; j_call: TRBJ1-1
cdr3_nt: TGTGCCAGCAGGACGACAGGGACGTCTGGAAACACCATATATTTT; cdr3_aa: CASRTTGTSGNTIYF; clone_size: few; v_call: TRBV6-5; d_call: TRBD1; j_call: TRBJ1-3
cdr3_nt: TGTGCCAGCAGCTTGTGGGCAAATGGCTACACCTTC; cdr3_aa: CASSLWANGYTF; clone_size: .; v_call: TRBV5-8; d_call: .; j_call: TRBJ1-2
cdr3_nt: TGTGCCAGCACCTACAGGATGAACACTGAAGCTTTCTTT; cdr3_aa: CASTYRMNTEAFF; clone_size: once; v_call: TRBV6-5; d_call: .; j_call: TRBJ1-1
cdr3_nt: TGTGCCAGCAGCTTACGACAGGGACAACAGCCCCAGCATTTT; cdr3_aa: CASSLRQGQQPQHF; clone_size: .; v_call: TRBV5-6; d_call: TRBD1; j_call: TRBJ1-5
cdr3_nt: TGCGCCAGCAGCTTGCGCCAGGGCTTGTACGAGCAGTACTTC; cdr3_aa: CASSLRQGLYEQYF; clone_size: once; v_call: TRBV5-1; d_call: .; j_call: TRBJ2-7
cdr3_nt: TGTGCCAGTGACAACAGGAGACTCCTAGCCAAAAACATTCAGTACTTC; cdr3_aa: CASDNRRLLAKNIQYF; clone_size: .; v_call: TRBV19; d_call: .; j_call: TRBJ2-4
cdr3_nt: TGTGCCAGCAGGTCCCGGGACTTGGGGTACACCGGGGAGCTGTTTTTT; cdr3_aa: CASRSRDLGYTGELFF; clone_size: .; v_call: TRBV5-1; d_call: .; j_call: TRBJ2-2
cdr3_nt: TGTGCCAGCAGCCAAGATCGCCCCACCACAGATACGCAGTATTTT; cdr3_aa: CASSQDRPTTDTQYF; clone_size: once; v_call: TRBV4-2; d_call: .; j_call: TRBJ2-3
cdr3_nt: TGTGCCAGCAGGCCCCGGTTTTGGGCTAATGAAAAACTGTTTTTT; cdr3_aa: CASRPRFWANEKLFF; clone_size: .; v_call: TRBV6-5; d_call: .; j_call: TRBJ1-4
cdr3_nt: TGCGCCAGCCAGGGGGGAGGGGAAGAGACCCAGTACTTC; cdr3_aa: CASQGGGEETQYF; clone_size: .; v_call: TRBV4-1; d_call: .; j_call: TRBJ2-5
cdr3_nt: TGCGCCAGCAGCCCTGTACGGACAGGGGGTACATGGGAGCAGTACTTC; cdr3_aa: CASSPVRTGGTWEQYF; clone_size: .; v_call: TRBV5-1; d_call: TRBD1; j_call: TRBJ2-7
cdr3_nt: TGTGCCAGCAGGGCCGGGACGAGCTCCTACAATGAGCAGTTCTTC; cdr3_aa: CASRAGTSSYNEQFF; clone_size: .; v_call: TRBV7-6; d_call: .; j_call: TRBJ2-1
cdr3_nt: TGTGCCAGTAGTAGGACAGGCGGAGGGGCTCAGCCCCAGCATTTT; cdr3_aa: CASSRTGGGAQPQHF; clone_size: .; v_call: TRBV19; d_call: TRBD1; j_call: TRBJ1-5
cdr3_nt: TGTGCCAGCAGGAGGATGGGACAGCTCCAGCCCCAGCATTTT; cdr3_aa: CASRRMGQLQPQHF; clone_size: once; v_call: TRBV2; d_call: TRBD1; j_call: TRBJ1-5
cdr3_nt: TGCAGCGTTGACGCAGGGACGAACTATGGCTACACCTTC; cdr3_aa: CSVDAGTNYGYTF; clone_size: .; v_call: TRBV29-1; d_call: .; j_call: TRBJ1-2
cdr3_nt: TGTGCCAGCAGCTTCTCTACCCTACAGGGGTACACTGAAGCTTTCTTT; cdr3_aa: CASSFSTLQGYTEAFF; clone_size: .; v_call: TRBV5-8; d_call: TRBD1; j_call: TRBJ1-1
cdr3_nt: TGTGCCATCAGTAGGGACCTTAATTCACCCCTCCACTTT; cdr3_aa: CAISRDLNSPLHF; clone_size: .; v_call: TRBV10-3; d_call: .; j_call: TRBJ1-6